This TCR beta chain was profiled in a study of blood T cell repertoires in COVID-19. Study-wide context: There were acute and convalescent COVID-19 samples, and they came from the United States, Italy and Spain. PBMCs, B-cell-depleted T cells, or T cells were the source of the cDNA or gDNA that made up the material.

Authors' methods: Reference gene primer amplification gave estimated nucleated cell counts. TCRdb's copy holds only in-frame clones and misses some; the assay was immunoSEQ multiplex PCR. From that table come the V and J calls and clone size; the DNA was used to work out D and trimming. The sample carries fewer than 200,000 clones, about 87% recorded once. Germline V gives CDR1 SGDLS, CDR2 YYNGEE. V shed 5 bases, J shed 2 bases, and the junction held 7 bases outside the gene matches. The CDR3 consists of 15 residues. The rearrangement joins TRBV9 to TRBJ2-7, with 10 positions matching TRBD1. This TCR derives from a man aged 40-55 years with active or convalescent COVID-19. Sequenced material: peripheral blood. The CDR3 DNA reads TGTGCCAGCAGTCGGACCGGGACAGGGGCCTACGAGCAGTACTTC. Amino acids: CASSRTGTGAYEQYF.